The 17 T cell receptor beta chains listed next were all sequenced from one sample in a study of a mutant IDH1 vaccine in newly diagnosed glioma. The assay was immunoSEQ multiplex PCR, and TCRdb's table has in-frame clones only and misses some. The sample holds just over 80,000 clones, 70% to 90% seen once. Time point denoted: week 23, last vaccination. Each dose of the vaccine consisted of 300 ug of mutant IDH1 20-mer peptide, with topical imiquimod. Their specific antigens are unknown. The sample in question was PBMCs, obtained from a glioma patient whose treatment included an IDH1 peptide vaccine. Receptor source: a young man with glioma. Some clones in this sample may be carry-over from other donors' samples.

This clone was seen a handful of times. CDR3 nucleotides: TGCGCCAGCAGCTCAGATGTCGGACAGGGCGAAGCTTTCTTT. Its protein is CASSSDVGQGEAFF. V is TRBV5-1 and J is TRBJ1-1, with 8 bases identical to TRBD1. Germline CDR1 and CDR2: SGHRS and YFSETQ. The junction had 9 bases not matched to a gene; V was cut back by 3 bases and J by 8 bases. The CDR3 is made up of 14 amino acids.

The rearrangement uses TRBV11-3 and TRBJ1-3; D is perhaps TRBD1 (6 bases). This CDR3 contains 16 residues. Trimming removed 5 bases from V and 4 bases from J, with 18 bases in between. Germline V gives CDR1 SGHNT, CDR2 YENEEA. The CDR3 is CASSTGPPGAGNTIYF. CDR3 nucleotide sequence: TGTGCCAGCAGCACCGGACCCCCGGGGGCCGGAAACACCATATATTTT.

The chain is built from TRBV2 and TRBJ2-1; 8 bases align to TRBD2. Per the germline V gene, CDR1 is SNHLY and CDR2 is FYNNEI. Trimming took 4 bases from V and 8 from J; bases not matched to a gene: 13. The CDR3 sequence is 16 residues long. CDR3 residues: CASSVNTGRASDEQFF. The CDR3 DNA reads TGTGCCAGCAGTGTAAACACCGGGAGGGCCAGCGATGAGCAGTTCTTC.

Concerning this clone itself: This sample includes further DNA sequences coding for the same CDR3. The V call is TRBV27, the J call TRBJ1-2, with D unclear. Deletions cut 6 bases from V and 4 bases from J, with 6 bases between. CDR1 and CDR2 (germline): MNHEY, SMNVEV (reference sequence). The CDR3 contains 11 residues. Written as DNA, the CDR3 is TGTGCCAGCAGCCCCGGCTATGGCTACACCTTC. Its translation is CASSPGYGYTF.

The gene calls are TRBV7-2 and TRBJ2-7; D is unclear. The CDR3 runs 15 residues. V lost 1 base to trimming and J lost 0 bases, with 10 bases between them. Per the germline V gene, CDR1 is SGHTA and CDR2 is FQGNSA. The chain's CDR3 is CASSLGQASSYEQYF. In DNA, the CDR3 is TGTGCCAGCAGCTTAGGGCAGGCTAGCTCCTACGAGCAGTACTTC.

The chain combines TRBV7-2 with TRBJ1-2, with D possibly being TRBD1 (5 bases). CDR1 and CDR2 (germline): SGHTA, FQGNSA. This CDR3 is built from 13 residues. V lost 2 bases and J lost 5, with 9 bases in between. Here the CDR3 reads CASSLQEGYGYTF. The CDR3 DNA is TGTGCCAGCAGCTTACAGGAGGGGTATGGCTACACCTTC.

The gene calls are TRBV10-2 and TRBJ1-5; possibly TRBD1 for D (5 bases). Germline CDR1 and CDR2: WSHSY and SAAADI. V shed 0 bases and J shed 0 bases, with 12 bases lying between them. The CDR3 length is 17 residues. The CDR3 is CASSESWGGFSNQPQHF. In DNA, the CDR3 is TGCGCCAGCAGTGAGTCGTGGGGGGGGTTTAGCAATCAGCCCCAGCATTTT.

This chain joins TRBV4-3 and TRBJ2-1, with a weak D call TRBD2 (5 bases). The CDR3 extends over 14 amino acids. V was shortened by 1 base and J by 9 bases, with 13 bases between the two germline ends. The V gene's germline CDR1 is LGHNA and CDR2 YSLEER. CDR3 residues: CASSQVREMVEQFF. DNA of the CDR3: TGCGCCAGCAGCCAAGTTAGGGAGATGGTTGAGCAGTTCTTC.

J is TRBJ1-6 and V is TRBV7-2, with 7 positions matching TRBD1. CDR1 is SGHTA and CDR2 is FQGNSA in the germline V gene. The CDR3 is 14 residues long. Unmatched junction bases numbered 7, after V lost 5 bases and J lost 9 bases. This CDR3 reads CASSPRQGGSPLHF. The CDR3 bases are TGTGCCAGCAGCCCGAGACAGGGCGGTTCACCCCTCCACTTT.

The chain joins TRBV9 to TRBJ2-3; the match to TRBD2 covers 9 bases. Germline CDR1 is SGDLS and CDR2 is YYNGEE. The CDR3 totals 17 residues. V gave up 4 bases and J gave up 4 bases; unmatched junction bases: 13. CDR3 loop: CASSLYSAGGRADTQYF. CDR3 coding DNA: TGTGCCAGCAGCCTCTACTCTGCGGGAGGGCGTGCAGATACGCAGTATTTT.

This clone was detected only once. The genes are TRBV28 and TRBJ2-7; a weak D match, TRBD2 (7 bases). The CDR3 totals 15 residues. Germline loops: CDR1 MDHEN, CDR2 SYDVKM. The ends were cut back, 5 bases at V and 4 bases at J, with 18 bases in the middle. The CDR3 region is CASSPRGAGQYEQYF. Written as DNA, the CDR3 is TGTGCCAGCAGTCCCCGGGGGGCGGGACAATACGAGCAGTACTTC. The complete variable domain, with remaining parts taken from reference TRBV28 and TRBJ2-7, reads DVKVTQSSRYLVKRTGEKVFLECVQDMDHENMFWYRQDPGLGLRLIYFSYDVKMKEKGDIPEGYSVSREKKERFSLILESASTNQTSMYLCASSPRGAGQYEQYFGPGTRLTVT.

The CDR3 spells CASSQEGLAGTSTQYF. CDR3 DNA: TGCGCCAGCAGCCAAGAGGGACTAGCGGGGACCTCAACGCAGTATTTT. V is TRBV4-1 and J is TRBJ2-3, with TRBD2 matching 13 bases. In germline, CDR1 is MGHRA, CDR2 YSYEKL. J lost 9 bases, V lost 0 bases, and 6 bases had no gene match. This CDR3 has 16 amino acids.

Points on this clone: This specimen includes other DNA sequences encoding the same CDR3. V gene TRBV4-1 combines with J gene TRBJ2-7; no reliable D call. This CDR3 has 12 residues. V was cut by 4 bases and J by 0 bases, with 4 bases left in between. CDR1 is MGHRA and CDR2 is YSYEKL in the germline V gene. Here the CDR3 reads CASSPDSYEQYF. CDR3 bases: TGCGCCAGCAGCCCAGACTCCTACGAGCAGTACTTC.

This sequence joins TRBV29-1 and TRBJ2-3; D not certain. Trimming pared 3 bases from V and 8 bases from J, leaving 12 bases between. There are 12 residues in the CDR3. CDR1 and CDR2 (germline): SQVTM, ANQGSEA. The CDR3 DNA follows: TGCAGCGTTGAGCTCGGTCTGCCTACGCAGTATTTT. Residues: CSVELGLPTQYF.

The gene calls are TRBV7-9 and TRBJ1-5; D is undetermined. Trimming pared 4 bases from V and 6 bases from J, leaving 10 bases between. Germline V gene data show CDR1 as SEHNR and CDR2 as FQNEAQ (reference sequence). The CDR3 has 13 amino acids. The CDR3 here is CASSWAAGQPQHF. The CDR3 region has the DNA TGTGCCAGCAGCTGGGCTGCTGGTCAGCCCCAGCATTTT.

The V call is TRBV2, the J call TRBJ2-3, with D uncertain. From germline, CDR1 is SNHLY and CDR2 FYNNEI. This CDR3 comprises 14 residues. The V gene lost 4 bases and the J gene lost 2 bases, with 10 bases spanning the gap. CDR3: CASSGAVYTDTQYF. The CDR3, as DNA: TGTGCCAGCAGTGGCGCCGTGTACACAGATACGCAGTATTTT.

J is TRBJ2-3 and V is TRBV7-6, with D perhaps TRBD1 or TRBD2 (5 bases each). Germline V CDR1 and CDR2: SGHVS, FNYEAQ. The CDR3 has 14 amino acids. Trimming removed 5 bases from V and 2 bases from J, with 11 bases in between. CDR3 in DNA: TGTGCCAGCAGCAGGGACCCCTACACAGATACGCAGTATTTT. Translation: CASSRDPYTDTQYF.